This T cell receptor (beta chain) derives from a study of blood T cell repertoires in COVID-19. Trimming removed 4 bases at V and 3 bases at J, with 8 bases between. This CDR3 spans 13 amino acids. Germline-derived CDR1 and CDR2 are KGHDR and SFDVKD. Original data processing: Amplification from reference gene primers served as the basis for estimated nucleated cell counts. This table comes from immunoSEQ multiplex PCR, and its TCRdb copy is limited to in-frame clones, with some not included. The V and J calls and clone size are taken from that table; D and trimming were inferred from the DNA. The table lists about 200,000 clones, about 85% of them singletons.

The source is a man aged 40-49 years who had recovered from COVID-19. The chain employs TRBV24-1 and TRBJ2-5; perhaps TRBD1 as D (5 bases). The sequenced sample was PBMCs or T cells enriched from blood (not recorded which). CDR3 sequence (DNA): TGTGCCACCAGTGACGCAGGGAAAGAGACCCAGTACTTC. This translates into CATSDAGKETQYF.